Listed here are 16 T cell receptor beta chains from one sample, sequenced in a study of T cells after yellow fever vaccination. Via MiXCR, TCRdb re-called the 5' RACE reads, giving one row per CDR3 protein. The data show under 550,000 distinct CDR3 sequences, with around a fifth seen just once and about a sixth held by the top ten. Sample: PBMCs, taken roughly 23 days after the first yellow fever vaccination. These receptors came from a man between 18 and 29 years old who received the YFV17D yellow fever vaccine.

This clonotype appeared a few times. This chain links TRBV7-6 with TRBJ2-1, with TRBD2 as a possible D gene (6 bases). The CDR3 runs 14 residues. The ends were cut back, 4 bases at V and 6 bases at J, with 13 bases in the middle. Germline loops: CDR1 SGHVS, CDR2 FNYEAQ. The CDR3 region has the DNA TGTGCCAGCAGCTCCACTCTAGCGTCCAATGAGCAGTTCTTC. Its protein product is CASSSTLASNEQFF.

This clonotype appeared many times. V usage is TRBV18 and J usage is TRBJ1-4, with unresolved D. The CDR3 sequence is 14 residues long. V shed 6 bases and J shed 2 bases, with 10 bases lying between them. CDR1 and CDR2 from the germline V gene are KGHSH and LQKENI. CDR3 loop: CASSRMGTNEKLFF. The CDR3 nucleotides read TGTGCCAGCTCTCGCATGGGTACTAATGAAAAACTGTTTTTT.

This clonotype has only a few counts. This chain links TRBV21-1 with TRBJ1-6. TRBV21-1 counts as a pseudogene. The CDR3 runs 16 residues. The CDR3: CASSADGQICNSPLHF. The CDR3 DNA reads TGTGCCAGCAGCGCCGACGGCCAGATTTGTAATTCACCCCTCCACTTT.

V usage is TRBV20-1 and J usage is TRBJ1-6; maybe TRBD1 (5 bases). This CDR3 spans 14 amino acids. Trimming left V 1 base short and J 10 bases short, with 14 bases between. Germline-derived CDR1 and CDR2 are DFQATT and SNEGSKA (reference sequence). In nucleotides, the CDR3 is TGCAGTGCTAGAGGAGGAGGGGCAGGCTCACCCCTCCACTTT. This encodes CSARGGGAGSPLHF.

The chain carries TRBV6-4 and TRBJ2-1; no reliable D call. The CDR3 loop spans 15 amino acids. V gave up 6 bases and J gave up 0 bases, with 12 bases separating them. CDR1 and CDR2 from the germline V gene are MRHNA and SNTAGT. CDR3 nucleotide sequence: TGTGCCAGCAGCCGCGAAAAAAGCTCCTACAATGAGCAGTTCTTC. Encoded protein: CASSREKSSYNEQFF.

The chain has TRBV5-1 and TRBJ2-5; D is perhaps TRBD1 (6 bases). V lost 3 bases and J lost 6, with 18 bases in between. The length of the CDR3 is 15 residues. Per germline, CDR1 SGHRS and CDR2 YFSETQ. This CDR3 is CASSSYRGLEKTQYF. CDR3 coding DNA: TGCGCCAGCAGCTCGTATAGGGGGTTAGAAAAGACCCAGTACTTC.

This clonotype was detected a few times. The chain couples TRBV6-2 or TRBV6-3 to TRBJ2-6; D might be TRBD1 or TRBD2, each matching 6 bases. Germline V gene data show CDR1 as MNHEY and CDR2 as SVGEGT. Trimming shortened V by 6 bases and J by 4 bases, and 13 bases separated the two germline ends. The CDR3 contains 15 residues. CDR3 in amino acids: CASRRPGAGANVLTF. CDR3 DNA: TGTGCCAGCAGACGACCGGGGGCCGGGGCCAACGTCCTGACTTTC.

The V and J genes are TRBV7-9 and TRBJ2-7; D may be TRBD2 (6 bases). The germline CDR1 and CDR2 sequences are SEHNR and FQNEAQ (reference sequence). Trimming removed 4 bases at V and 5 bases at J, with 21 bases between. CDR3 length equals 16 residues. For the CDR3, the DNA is TGTGCCAGCAGCTCGGGTCGGGGGACGGCTTTGGACGAGCAGTACGTC. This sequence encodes CASSSGRGTALDEQYV.

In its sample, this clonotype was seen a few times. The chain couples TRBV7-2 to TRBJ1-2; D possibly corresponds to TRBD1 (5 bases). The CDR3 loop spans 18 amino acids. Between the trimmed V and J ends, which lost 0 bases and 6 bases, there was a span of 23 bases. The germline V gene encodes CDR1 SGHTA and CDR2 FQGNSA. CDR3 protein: CASSLAGTLHLRGDGYTF. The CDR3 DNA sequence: TGTGCCAGCAGCTTAGCTGGCACACTTCACCTCAGAGGGGATGGCTACACCTTC.

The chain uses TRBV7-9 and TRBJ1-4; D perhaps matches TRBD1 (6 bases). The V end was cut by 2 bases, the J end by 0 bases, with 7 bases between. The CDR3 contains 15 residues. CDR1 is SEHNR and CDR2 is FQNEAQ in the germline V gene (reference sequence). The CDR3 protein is CASSLKGATNEKLFF. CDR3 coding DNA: TGTGCCAGCAGCTTAAAGGGGGCAACTAATGAAAAACTGTTTTTT.

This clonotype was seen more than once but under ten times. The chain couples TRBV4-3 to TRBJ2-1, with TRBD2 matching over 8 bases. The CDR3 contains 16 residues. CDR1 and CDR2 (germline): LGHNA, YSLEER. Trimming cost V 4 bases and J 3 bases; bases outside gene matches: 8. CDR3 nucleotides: TGCGCCAGCAGCCTCGGGGGGGCCAATAACTACAATGAGCAGTTCTTC. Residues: CASSLGGANNYNEQFF.

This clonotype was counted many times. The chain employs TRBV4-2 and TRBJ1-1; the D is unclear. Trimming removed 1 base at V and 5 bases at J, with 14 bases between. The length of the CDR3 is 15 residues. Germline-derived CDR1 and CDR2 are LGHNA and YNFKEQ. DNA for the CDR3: TGTGCCAGCAGCCAAGCTGGCCGGGTGGGGACTGAAGCTTTCTTT. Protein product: CASSQAGRVGTEAFF.

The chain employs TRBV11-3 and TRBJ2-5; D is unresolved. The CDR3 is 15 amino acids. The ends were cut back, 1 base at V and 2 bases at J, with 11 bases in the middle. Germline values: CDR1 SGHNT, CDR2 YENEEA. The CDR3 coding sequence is TGTGCCAGCAGCTTAGGTTCGCGGAAACAAGAGACCCAGTACTTC. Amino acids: CASSLGSRKQETQYF.

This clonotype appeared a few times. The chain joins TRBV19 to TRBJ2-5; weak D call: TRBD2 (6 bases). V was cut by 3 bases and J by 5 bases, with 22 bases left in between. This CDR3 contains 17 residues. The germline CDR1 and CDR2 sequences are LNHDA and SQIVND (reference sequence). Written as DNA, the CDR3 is TGTGCCAGTAGTATGACCACCGGGACGATGGAGGGGGAGACCCAGTACTTC. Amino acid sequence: CASSMTTGTMEGETQYF.

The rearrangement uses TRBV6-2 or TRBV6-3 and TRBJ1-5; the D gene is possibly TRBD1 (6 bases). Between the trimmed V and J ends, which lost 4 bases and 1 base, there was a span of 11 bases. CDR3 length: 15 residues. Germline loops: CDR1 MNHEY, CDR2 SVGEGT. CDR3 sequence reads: CASSLTGTSNQPQHF. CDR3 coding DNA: TGTGCCAGCAGTTTGACAGGAACCAGCAATCAGCCCCAGCATTTT.

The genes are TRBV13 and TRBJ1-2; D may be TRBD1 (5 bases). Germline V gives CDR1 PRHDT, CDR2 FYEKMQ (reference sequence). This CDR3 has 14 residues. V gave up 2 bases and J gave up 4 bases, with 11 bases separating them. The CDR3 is CASSLQGRGYGYTF. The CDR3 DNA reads TGTGCCAGCAGCTTACAGGGTAGAGGCTATGGCTACACCTTC.